This paragraph covers one T cell receptor beta chain sequence. The antigen is unknown. Germline and junction disagree at one end, which may indicate a read error. These data come from a study of cytomegalovirus exposure and HLA in healthy donors. The V gene's germline CDR1 is SGHTA and CDR2 FQGNSA. The CDR3 runs to 12 residues. Overall study results and limits: An analysis that came later showed most CMV-associated TCR beta chains appearing HLA-restricted. Previously analyzed data showed that most TCR beta V segments were productive at a frequency of about 87% or about 30%.

A multiplex PCR was run with 60 Vbeta primers and 13 Jbeta primers. Libraries were prepared by immunoSEQ multiplex PCR; TCRdb keeps only in-frame clonotypes and omits some of them. The table lists under 200,000 clones, around 79% of them singletons. Regarding donors, all were healthy bone marrow donors. The receptor comes from a man in his forties or fifties in good health and CMV-seronegative. The V call is TRBV7-2, the J call TRBJ2-7; 7 positions match TRBD1. The source material was PBMCs. CDR3 sequence reads: CSSRGTAYEQYF. CDR3 sequence (DNA): TGTTCCAGCAGGGGGACAGCCTACGAGCAGTACTTC.